This TCR beta chain was observed in a study of memory CD4+ T cells and cytomegalovirus serostatus. Findings and caveats of the study: About two fifths of the roughly 160 known CMV-associated TCRbeta sequences appeared in CD4+ memory.

Some clones are missing from TCRdb's copy, which holds only in-frame ones; the method was immunoSEQ multiplex PCR. The sample gives some 57,000 clones, around 80% of which show up once; less than 0.9% is in the top ten. In regard to this clone: Antigen: not known.

The CDR3 runs to 15 residues. The V gene lost 1 base and the J gene lost 6 bases, with 12 bases spanning the gap. The germline V gene has CDR1 SGHTA and CDR2 FQGNSA. Single viable CD3+CD4+CD8-CD45RO+ cells were sorted as the memory CD4+ T cells. The sequence came from an adult in good health and CMV-seronegative. The sequenced sample consisted of memory CD4+ T cells from blood. The chain links TRBV7-2 to TRBJ1-4; D is uncertain. CDR3 bases: TGTGCCAGCAGCTTAGTGGGAACCCTTGATGAAAAACTGTTTTTT. Its protein product is CASSLVGTLDEKLFF. The entire variable domain, with the rest obtained from reference TRBV7-2 and TRBJ1-4, is as follows: GAGVSQSPSNKVTEKGKDVELRCDPISGHTALYWYRQSLGQGLEFLIYFQGNSAPDKSGLPSDRFSAERTGGSVSTLTIQRTQQEDSAVYLCASSLVGTLDEKLFFGSGTQLSVL.